This TCR beta chain was profiled in a study of cytomegalovirus exposure and HLA in healthy donors. Primers for the PCR totalled 60 Vbeta and 13 Jbeta. This table comes from immunoSEQ multiplex PCR, and its TCRdb copy is limited to in-frame clones, with some not included. This repertoire shows 170,000 or so clones, 80% found once; its top ten account for under 7.5%. This clone was counted a few times. Its antigen is still unknown. V lost 0 bases, J lost 7 bases, and 13 bases lay in between. Germline CDR1 and CDR2: LNHNV and YYDKDF (reference sequence). The CDR3 runs to 14 residues. The study's findings and limits: A list of roughly 160 TCR beta chains associated with cytomegalovirus was given. In an earlier analysis, productive rearrangement rates for most beta V segments clustered near 87% or 30%. In a later analysis, DRB1 alleles had the most associated TCRs; HLA-C alleles the fewest. TRBV6-2, TRBV6-3 and some other V segments were unresolvable in 87-base-pair reads.

Material: PBMCs. The sequence came from a man aged 25 to 45 in good health and CMV-seropositive. The chain recombines TRBV15 with TRBJ2-7; D is possibly TRBD1 (5 bases). CDR3 nucleotide sequence: TGTGCCACCAGCAGAGATCCCAGGGCCGGGGAGCAGTACTTC. It is translated as CATSRDPRAGEQYF.